This TCR beta chain was sequenced in a study of blood T cell repertoires in COVID-19. Study at large: The study drew acute and convalescent COVID-19 samples from the United States, Italy and Spain.

Trimming removed 10 bases from V and 6 bases from J, with 9 bases in between. CDR1 and CDR2 from the germline V gene are ENHRY and SYGVKD. The CDR3 contains 11 residues. Assay: immunoSEQ multiplex PCR; the TCRdb copy retains only in-frame clones and omits some. Of a few hundred thousand clones listed, roughly 90% were seen once; the top ten hold about a tenth. This sequence was found in a man between 18 and 35 years old with acute COVID-19. Sequenced input: PBMCs or T cells enriched from blood (not recorded which). The chain combines TRBV10-3 with TRBJ2-2, with D tentatively TRBD2 (5 bases). The DNA of the CDR3 is TGTGCCACCTTAGCGTCCGGGGAGCTGTTTTTT. Encoded protein: CATLASGELFF.